These 3 T cell receptor beta chains were all obtained from the same sample, sequenced in a study of cytomegalovirus exposure and HLA in healthy donors. PCR primers comprised 60 Vbeta and 13 Jbeta primers. Sequenced by immunoSEQ multiplex PCR; TCRdb stores in-frame clones only, minus some. The sample carries around 200,000 clones, about three quarters recorded once. Sequences were obtained from PBMCs. The receptors come from a woman aged 60-70 years in good health and CMV-seropositive.

This chain joins TRBV6-1 and TRBJ1-6; TRBD1 is a possible D gene (6 bases). This CDR3 spans 15 amino acids. Trimming took off 5 bases at V and 10 bases at J, with 18 bases between the two ends. From germline, CDR1 is MNHNS and CDR2 SASEGT. CDR3 region: CASSFGQITGSPLHF. CDR3 DNA: TGTGCCAGCAGTTTCGGACAGATCACCGGCTCACCCCTCCACTTT.

As to this clone: At one of its ends the junction is not consistent with the germline gene, which may arise from a read error. CDR3 sequence: CSSSRDNSQYF. DNA of the CDR3: TGTTCCAGCAGCCGGGACAATTCGCAGTATTTT. The chain links TRBV7-9 to TRBJ2-3; D may be TRBD1 (6 bases). The CDR3 consists of 11 residues. Germline CDR1 SEHNR, CDR2 FQNEAQ (reference sequence).

This chain joins TRBV5-1 and TRBJ2-5; D is perhaps TRBD2 (5 bases). The CDR3 is 14 amino acids. Deletions cut 1 base from V and 5 bases from J, with 12 bases between. Germline assignment: CDR1 SGHRS and CDR2 YFSETQ. The CDR3 DNA follows: TGCGCCAGCAGCTTGCCGGAGGCGGAGGAGACCCAGTACTTC. Amino acid sequence: CASSLPEAEETQYF. Full variable domain (missing parts from reference TRBV5-1 and TRBJ2-5): KAGVTQTPRYLIKTRGQQVTLSCSPISGHRSVSWYQQTPGQGLQFLFEYFSETQRNKGNFPGRFSGRQFSNSRSEMNVSTLELGDSALYLCASSLPEAEETQYFGPGTRLLVL.